The 30 T cell receptor beta chains in this list originate from one sample, sequenced in a study of blood T cells in healthy people across ages (dated by TCRdb to the mid-2010s). The library was generated by 5' RACE. These reads were obtained on an Illumina HiSeq 2500. A second roughly 6 to 12 cycle PCR used a sample-barcoded 5' primer and a J-beta primer mix. The public reads were reprocessed in TCRdb via fastp at Q25 and MiXCR, keeping in-frame beta chains. Here each entry gathers all rows of one CDR3 protein and keeps the most common genes and DNA. The sample table shows about 1.8 million distinct CDR3 sequences, and less than 50% are seen once. The ten largest clones add up to around 2.1% of the sample. The specimen was blood. The receptors were sampled from a woman in her thirties or forties in good health.

The sample holds one count of this clonotype. The chain recombines TRBV5-1 with TRBJ2-7; D is unresolved. V was pared by 0 bases and J by 3 bases, with 16 bases between. The germline CDR1 and CDR2 sequences are SGHRS and YFSETQ. The CDR3 is made up of 16 amino acids. CDR3 protein: CASSLVPVWKVYEQYF. CDR3 sequence (DNA): TGCGCCAGCAGCTTGGTTCCGGTTTGGAAGGTCTACGAGCAGTACTTC.

In its sample, this clonotype was seen a few times. The chain carries TRBV4-3 and TRBJ2-7, with D uncertain. V lost 3 bases, J lost 1 base, and 13 bases lay in between. The CDR3 runs to 15 residues. CDR1 is LGHNA, CDR2 YSLEER, per germline. The CDR3 loop reads CASSHPWKDSYEQYF. CDR3 in DNA: TGCGCCAGCAGCCACCCTTGGAAGGATTCCTACGAGCAGTACTTC.

The gene calls are TRBV2 and TRBJ2-7, with 9 bases identical to TRBD2. The CDR3 extends over 15 amino acids. Germline V lookup: CDR1 SNHLY, CDR2 FYNNEI. V trimming: 7 bases; J trimming: 0 bases; junction bases outside the gene matches: 7. CDR3 in amino acids: CASTSSGGLSYEQYF. Here the CDR3 DNA reads TGTGCCAGCACCAGTAGCGGGGGCCTCTCCTACGAGCAGTACTTC.

Notes on this clonotype: A much larger clone lies a single base off, so this may be a read error. The chain is built from TRBV4-3 and TRBJ2-7; the D gene is possibly TRBD1 (5 bases). The CDR3 sequence is 14 residues long. V was shortened by 1 base and J by 6 bases, with 13 bases between the two germline ends. Germline V gives CDR1 LGHNA, CDR2 YSLEER. In nucleotides, the CDR3 is TGCGCCAGCAGCCAAGTAGGGGTGAACGCCGAGCAGTACTTC. This gives the protein CASSQVGVNAEQYF.

This clonotype was counted only a few times. This chain joins TRBV20-1 and TRBJ2-7; D unclear. The better agreement between TRBJ2-5 and the DNA end casts doubt on the J call. Germline V gives CDR1 DFQATT, CDR2 SNEGSKA (reference sequence). This CDR3 region has 14 residues. The CDR3 is CSARRALRAETQYF. CDR3 sequence (DNA): TGCAGTGCTAGGCGAGCTCTACGCGCCGAGACCCAGTACTTC.

This chain connects TRBV27 to TRBJ1-5, with D hard to call. Germline lookup yields CDR1 MNHEY and CDR2 SMNVEV (reference sequence). The V end was cut by 8 bases, the J end by 2 bases, with 10 bases between. This CDR3 spans 13 amino acids. DNA for the CDR3: TGTGCCAGCTCGGGGAACCGCAATCAGCCCCAGCATTTT. This encodes CASSGNRNQPQHF.

As regards this clonotype: The germline gene is not matched at one end of the junction; a read error may be the cause. The chain has TRBV7-7 and TRBJ2-7; a weak D match, TRBD2 (6 bases). The germline V gene encodes CDR1 SSHAT and CDR2 FNYEAQ (reference sequence). The length of the CDR3 is 14 residues. DNA of the CDR3: TGTGCTAGCAGCAGCAGGGACTCCGGGAGTGAGCAGTACTTC. This codes for CASSSRDSGSEQYF.

The chain couples TRBV6-5 to TRBJ1-2; D unresolved. Germline CDR1 is MNHEY and CDR2 is SVGAGI. Trimming took off 4 bases at V and 2 bases at J, with 8 bases between the two ends. The CDR3 runs 13 residues. CDR3 DNA sequence: TGTGCCAGCAGTTCGGGAGGGAACTATGGCTACACCTTC. Protein: CASSSGGNYGYTF.

This clonotype was counted ten times or more. V is TRBV15 and J is TRBJ2-7, with a possible D match to TRBD2 (6 bases). The germline V gene has CDR1 LNHNV and CDR2 YYDKDF (reference sequence). The CDR3 is 17 amino acids. With 0 bases removed from V and 0 bases from J, the gap between germline ends came to 15 bases. CDR3 nucleotide sequence: TGTGCCACCAGCAGAGAAAGGGACTCCTCAGCCTCCTACGAGCAGTACTTC. As protein: CATSRERDSSASYEQYF.

The CDR3 DNA sequence: TGCGCCAGCAGCCAAGATTTGAGTCAGGGACGCGAGCAGTACTTC. It encodes CASSQDLSQGREQYF. The chain employs TRBV4-1 and TRBJ2-7; either TRBD1 or TRBD2 may fit D (5 bases each). CDR1 is MGHRA and CDR2 is YSYEKL in the germline V gene. The CDR3 covers 15 residues. V was trimmed by 0 bases and J by 6 bases, leaving 15 bases between them.

The chain joins TRBV7-2 to TRBJ2-7, with a possible D match to TRBD2 (7 bases). The CDR3 totals 14 residues. The V and J ends lost 8 bases and 0 bases respectively, with 14 bases between them. The V gene's germline CDR1 is SGHTA and CDR2 FQGNSA. The CDR3 coding sequence is TGTGCCAGCGGAAAGGGGGGGGGCTCCTACGAGCAGTACTTC. Its protein product is CASGKGGGSYEQYF.

This chain uses TRBV11-2 with TRBJ2-4, with 10 nucleotides matching TRBD1. The J call may be mistaken, given a closer DNA end match to TRBJ2-7. The CDR3 length is 13 residues. Germline CDR1 reads SGHAT; CDR2 reads FQNNGV. The CDR3 here is CACSGTGVFEQYF. The CDR3 DNA reads as TGTGCCTGCTCCGGGACAGGGGTTTTCGAGCAGTACTTC.

V and J are TRBV6-6 and TRBJ2-7; TRBD1 is a possible D gene (6 bases). CDR1 and CDR2 from the germline V gene are MNHNY and SVGAGI (reference sequence). The CDR3 extends over 15 amino acids. Trimming removed 9 bases from V and 7 bases from J, with 25 bases in between. The CDR3 DNA follows: TGTGCCAGTAGAGCTACAGGGACCGCCAAAAATGAGCAGTACTTC. Its translation is CASRATGTAKNEQYF.

This clonotype was detected a few times. The V and J genes are TRBV9 and TRBJ2-7; unclear D gene. CDR3 size: 15 residues. In germline, CDR1 is SGDLS, CDR2 YYNGEE. Trimming took 0 bases from V and 2 from J, leaving 12 bases between them. In DNA form, the CDR3 reads TGTGCCAGCAGCGTAGGTGACTCCCCTCCCTACGAGCAGTACTTC. It specifies CASSVGDSPPYEQYF.

This clonotype has a handful of counts. The chain couples TRBV5-1 to TRBJ2-7; 8 nucleotides align to TRBD1. The germline gives CDR1 SGHRS, CDR2 YFSETQ. The CDR3 runs 15 residues. The J segment lost 6 bases and the V segment lost 6 bases, leaving 14 bases of the junction unmatched. The DNA for the CDR3 is TGCGCCAGCACCCCCCGGGACAGGTTAACCGGCGAGCAGTACTTC. Its protein is CASTPRDRLTGEQYF.

This clonotype has more than one count but fewer than ten. The chain carries TRBV20-1 and TRBJ2-3; D is uncertain. The V end lost 8 bases, the J end lost 5 bases, and 14 bases lay between the germline ends. This CDR3 has 12 amino acids. The V gene's germline CDR1 is DFQATT and CDR2 SNEGSKA (reference sequence). CDR3 coding DNA: TGCAGTACTGCCGGGTCTGGAGATACGCAGTATTTT. Amino acids: CSTAGSGDTQYF.

The chain has TRBV6-2 or TRBV6-3 and TRBJ2-5; TRBD2 is a possible D gene (5 bases). The J call may be mistaken, given a closer DNA end match to TRBJ2-4. This CDR3 spans 14 amino acids. The germline gives CDR1 MNHEY, CDR2 SVGEGT. CDR3 sequence (DNA): TGTGCCAGCAGTTACACGGGAACCGAAAACATTCAGTACTTC. It translates to CASSYTGTENIQYF.

This clonotype has just a few counts. The V and J genes are TRBV11-2 and TRBJ2-3; weak D call: TRBD1 (5 bases). V dropped 5 bases and J dropped 1 base, with 10 bases sitting between them. Germline values: CDR1 SGHAT, CDR2 FQNNGV. The CDR3 is 14 residues long. Here the CDR3 DNA reads TGTGCCAGCAGCATCGACAGACGCACAGATACGCAGTATTTT. Its protein product is CASSIDRRTDTQYF.

This rearrangement joins TRBV7-2 to TRBJ2-5, with D possibly being TRBD1 (6 bases). In germline, CDR1 is SGHTA, CDR2 FQGNSA. CDR3 length: 16 amino acids. V gave up 2 bases and J gave up 0 bases, with 13 bases separating them. The CDR3 here is CASSLLGGTDQETQYF. The CDR3 DNA is TGTGCCAGCAGCTTATTAGGGGGAACGGACCAAGAGACCCAGTACTTC.

The chain carries TRBV20-1 and TRBJ2-7; D is possibly TRBD1 or TRBD2 (5 bases each). V lost 5 bases and J 7 bases, leaving 18 bases between the germline ends. Per the germline V gene, CDR1 is DFQATT and CDR2 is SNEGSKA (reference sequence). The CDR3 extends over 13 amino acids. CDR3 region: CSAGGRAGNEQYF. The CDR3 DNA reads as TGCAGTGCTGGGGGACGAGCCGGCAATGAGCAGTACTTC.

This clonotype has only a few counts. This chain links TRBV29-1 with TRBJ2-1, with TRBD2 identical over 10 bases. V was clipped by 0 bases and J by 9 bases; unmatched bases: 8. Germline-derived CDR1 and CDR2 are SQVTM and ANQGSEA. CDR3 length: 15 residues. The CDR3 here is CSVEEGLASCSEQFF. CDR3 nucleotides: TGCAGCGTTGAAGAGGGACTAGCGTCGTGTAGTGAGCAGTTCTTC.

The J gene is TRBJ2-2, the V gene TRBV4-2; TRBD2 is a possible D gene (5 bases). Germline V gene data show CDR1 as LGHNA and CDR2 as YNFKEQ. Between the trimmed V and J ends, which lost 1 base and 8 bases, there was a span of 5 bases. The CDR3 spans 12 residues. CDR3 in amino acids: CASSQGEGELFF. The DNA for the CDR3 is TGTGCCAGCAGCCAAGGGGAGGGGGAGCTGTTTTTT.

This chain joins TRBV6-5 and TRBJ1-5; 8 nucleotides match TRBD1. This CDR3 spans 16 amino acids. Losses at the gene ends were 6 bases for V and 7 bases for J; bases not matched to a gene: 14. Germline values: CDR1 MNHEY, CDR2 SVGAGI. CDR3 nucleotide sequence: TGTGCCAGCAGCACAGGACAGGGACAAATATGGCAGCCCCAGCATTTT. Its protein product is CASSTGQGQIWQPQHF.

The V call is TRBV20-1, the J call TRBJ2-5; 8 nucleotides match TRBD2. Germline V gene lookup returns CDR1 DFQATT and CDR2 SNEGSKA (reference sequence). The CDR3 is 13 residues long. The CDR3 protein is CSGGGTTPETQYF. As DNA, the CDR3 is TGCAGCGGGGGGGGGACTACCCCAGAGACCCAGTACTTC.

This clonotype was seen only a few times. The genes are TRBV6-6 and TRBJ2-1; D might be TRBD2 (5 bases). From germline, CDR1 is MNHNY and CDR2 SVGAGI (reference sequence). This CDR3 contains 14 residues. Trimming shortened V by 2 bases and J by 6 bases, and 11 bases separated the two germline ends. This chain's CDR3 is CASSYREGSNEQFF. The CDR3 DNA is TGTGCCAGCAGTTACCGGGAAGGGAGCAATGAGCAGTTCTTC.

The chain combines TRBV4-3 with TRBJ2-1, with D tentatively TRBD1 or TRBD2 (7 bases each). Trimming shortened V by 0 bases and J by 8 bases, and 14 bases separated the two germline ends. CDR3 length: 15 residues. CDR1 is LGHNA, CDR2 YSLEER, per germline. The CDR3 DNA reads as TGCGCCAGCAGCCAAGACCAGGGGGGGCCTTATGAGCAGTTCTTC. As protein: CASSQDQGGPYEQFF.

This chain uses TRBV27 with TRBJ2-5; no clear D. Germline CDR1 reads MNHEY; CDR2 reads SMNVEV (reference sequence). The CDR3 extends over 14 amino acids. Trimming shortened V by 5 bases and J by 9 bases, and 19 bases separated the two germline ends. The CDR3: CASSPRIEAGSQYF. The CDR3 DNA follows: TGTGCCAGCAGTCCGAGGATTGAAGCCGGGTCCCAGTACTTC.

The rearrangement uses TRBV6-6 and TRBJ1-1; no firm D call. The CDR3 contains 11 residues. Trimming left V 6 bases short and J 6 bases short, with 8 bases between. Germline CDR1 is MNHNY and CDR2 is SVGAGI (reference sequence). The CDR3 sequence: CASRGAAEAFF. The DNA of the CDR3 is TGTGCCAGCAGGGGAGCCGCTGAAGCTTTCTTT.

V and J are TRBV6-2 or TRBV6-3 and TRBJ1-2; D might be TRBD1 (5 bases). The CDR3 is made up of 18 amino acids. Germline CDR1 MNHEY, CDR2 SVGEGT. The V end lost 2 bases, the J end lost 0 bases, and 19 bases lay between the germline ends. The CDR3 region is CASSYLRGRKTANYGYTF. In nucleotides, the CDR3 is TGTGCCAGCAGTTACCTACGGGGACGTAAGACAGCTAACTATGGCTACACCTTC.

The chain uses TRBV6-6 and TRBJ2-4; 13 positions agree with TRBD2. The CDR3 extends over 17 amino acids. CDR1 is MNHNY and CDR2 is SVGAGI in the germline V gene (reference sequence). The trim removed 6 bases at V and 1 base at J, leaving 6 bases unmatched. The CDR3 DNA follows: TGTGCCAGCAGAGCCGGGACTAGCGGGATGGCCAAAAACATTCAGTACTTC. It is translated as CASRAGTSGMAKNIQYF.